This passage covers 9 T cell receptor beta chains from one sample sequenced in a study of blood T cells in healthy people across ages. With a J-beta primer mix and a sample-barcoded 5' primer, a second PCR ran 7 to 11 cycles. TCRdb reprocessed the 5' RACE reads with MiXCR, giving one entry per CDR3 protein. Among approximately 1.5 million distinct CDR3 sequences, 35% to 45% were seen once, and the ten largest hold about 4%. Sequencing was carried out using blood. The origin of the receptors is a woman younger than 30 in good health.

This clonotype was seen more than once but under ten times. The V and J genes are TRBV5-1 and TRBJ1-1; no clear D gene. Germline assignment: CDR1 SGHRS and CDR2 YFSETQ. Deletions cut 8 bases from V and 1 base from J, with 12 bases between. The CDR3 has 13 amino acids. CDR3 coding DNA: TGCGCCAGTCATGAGGAACCGAACACTGAAGCTTTCTTT. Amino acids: CASHEEPNTEAFF.

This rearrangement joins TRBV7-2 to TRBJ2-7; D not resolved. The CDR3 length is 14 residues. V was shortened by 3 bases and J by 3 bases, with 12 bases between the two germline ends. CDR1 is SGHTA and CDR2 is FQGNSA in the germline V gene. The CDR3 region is CASSLAQTLYEQYF. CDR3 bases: TGTGCCAGCAGCTTGGCCCAGACCCTCTACGAGCAGTACTTC.

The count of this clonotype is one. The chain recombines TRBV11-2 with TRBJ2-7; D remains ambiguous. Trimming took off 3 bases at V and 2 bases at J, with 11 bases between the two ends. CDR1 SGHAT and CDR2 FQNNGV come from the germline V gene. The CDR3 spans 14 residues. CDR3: CASSLASFPYEQYF. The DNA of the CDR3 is TGTGCCAGCAGCTTGGCCTCATTTCCCTACGAGCAGTACTTC.

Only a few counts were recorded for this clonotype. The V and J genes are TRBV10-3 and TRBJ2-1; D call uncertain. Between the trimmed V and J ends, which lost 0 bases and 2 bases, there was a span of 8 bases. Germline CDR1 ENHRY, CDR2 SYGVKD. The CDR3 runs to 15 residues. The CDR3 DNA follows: TGTGCCATCAGTGAGTCGGGCCTTACCTACAATGAGCAGTTCTTC. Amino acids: CAISESGLTYNEQFF.

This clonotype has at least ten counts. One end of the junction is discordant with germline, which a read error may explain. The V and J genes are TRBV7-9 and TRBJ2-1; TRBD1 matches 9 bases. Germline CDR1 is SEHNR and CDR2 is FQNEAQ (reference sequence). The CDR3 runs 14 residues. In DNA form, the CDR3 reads TGCGCCAGCAGCACGGGACAGGGCCACAATGAGCAGTTCTTC. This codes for CASSTGQGHNEQFF.

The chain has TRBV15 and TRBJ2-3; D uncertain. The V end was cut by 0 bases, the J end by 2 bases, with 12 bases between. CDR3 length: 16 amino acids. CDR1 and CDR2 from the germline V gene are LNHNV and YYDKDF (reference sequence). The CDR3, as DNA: TGTGCCACCAGCAGAGATTTGGGCCAATTCACAGATACGCAGTATTTT. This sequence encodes CATSRDLGQFTDTQYF.

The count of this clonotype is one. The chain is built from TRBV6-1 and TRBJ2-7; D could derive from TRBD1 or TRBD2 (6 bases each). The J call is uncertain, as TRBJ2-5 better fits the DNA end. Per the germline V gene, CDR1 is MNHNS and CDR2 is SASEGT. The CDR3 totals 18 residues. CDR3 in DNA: TGTGCCAGCAGGCCAAGGAGGGACAAACCTCGCTGGTTTGGGACCCAGTACTTC. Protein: CASRPRRDKPRWFGTQYF.

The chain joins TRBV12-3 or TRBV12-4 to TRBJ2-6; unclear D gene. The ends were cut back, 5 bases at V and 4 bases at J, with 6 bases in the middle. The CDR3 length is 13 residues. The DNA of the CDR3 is TGTGCCAGCAGTGCCCTAGGGGCCAACGTCCTGACTTTC. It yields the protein CASSALGANVLTF.

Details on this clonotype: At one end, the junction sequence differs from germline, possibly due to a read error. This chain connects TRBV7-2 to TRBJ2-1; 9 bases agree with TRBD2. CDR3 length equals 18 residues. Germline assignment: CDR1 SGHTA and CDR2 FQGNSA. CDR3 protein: CASGLVSGGLPLYNEQFF. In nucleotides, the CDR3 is TGTGCCAGCGGCTTAGTTAGCGGGGGCCTTCCCCTCTACAATGAGCAGTTCTTC.